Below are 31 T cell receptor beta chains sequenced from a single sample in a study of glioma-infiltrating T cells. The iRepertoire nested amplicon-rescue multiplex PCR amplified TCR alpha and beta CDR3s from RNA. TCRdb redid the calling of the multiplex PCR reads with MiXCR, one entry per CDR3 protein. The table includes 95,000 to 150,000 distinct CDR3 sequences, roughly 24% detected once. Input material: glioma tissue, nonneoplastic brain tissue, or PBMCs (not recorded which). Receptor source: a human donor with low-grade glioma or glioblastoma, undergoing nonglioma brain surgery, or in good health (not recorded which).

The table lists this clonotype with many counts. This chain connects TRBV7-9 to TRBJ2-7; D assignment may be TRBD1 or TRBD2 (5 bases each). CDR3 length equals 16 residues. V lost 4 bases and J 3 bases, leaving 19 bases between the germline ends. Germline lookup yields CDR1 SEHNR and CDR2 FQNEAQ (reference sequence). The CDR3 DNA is TGTGCCAGCAGCTCGAGCTCTTGGGACCTCTTCTACGAGCAGTACTTC. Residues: CASSSSSWDLFYEQYF.

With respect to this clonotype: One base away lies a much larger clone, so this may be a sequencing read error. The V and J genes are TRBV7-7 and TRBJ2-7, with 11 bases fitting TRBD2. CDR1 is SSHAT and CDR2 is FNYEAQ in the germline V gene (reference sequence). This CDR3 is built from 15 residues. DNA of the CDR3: TGTGCTAGCAGCGTACTAGCGGGGGCCGGCTACAAGCAGTACTTC. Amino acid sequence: CASSVLAGAGYKQYF. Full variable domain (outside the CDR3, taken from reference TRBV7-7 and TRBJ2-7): GAGVSQSPRYKVTKRGQDVTLRCDPISSHATLYWYQQALGQGPEFLTYFNYEAQPDKSGLPSDRFSAERPEGSISTLTIQRTEQRDSAMYRCASSVLAGAGYKQYFGPGTRLTVT.

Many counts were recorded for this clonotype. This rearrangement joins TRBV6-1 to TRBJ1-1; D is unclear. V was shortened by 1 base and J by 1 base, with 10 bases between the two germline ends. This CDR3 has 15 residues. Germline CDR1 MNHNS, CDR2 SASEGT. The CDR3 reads CASSEGWAANTEAFF. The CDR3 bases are TGTGCCAGCAGTGAAGGATGGGCGGCGAACACTGAAGCTTTCTTT.

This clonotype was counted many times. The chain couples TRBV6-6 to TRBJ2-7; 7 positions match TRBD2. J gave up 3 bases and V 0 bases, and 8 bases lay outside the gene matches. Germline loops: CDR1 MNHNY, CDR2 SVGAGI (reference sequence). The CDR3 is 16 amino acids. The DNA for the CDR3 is TGTGCCAGCAGTTACTCGTCTTCTAGCGGCTACTACGAGCAGTACTTC. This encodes CASSYSSSSGYYEQYF.

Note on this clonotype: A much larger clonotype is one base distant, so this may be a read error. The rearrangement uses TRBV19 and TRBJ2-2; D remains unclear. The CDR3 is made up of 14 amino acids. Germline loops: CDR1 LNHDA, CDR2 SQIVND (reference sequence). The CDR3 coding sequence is TGTGCCAGTAGACAGCAAGAGAACGCCGGGGAGCTGTTTTTT. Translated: CASRQQENAGELFF.

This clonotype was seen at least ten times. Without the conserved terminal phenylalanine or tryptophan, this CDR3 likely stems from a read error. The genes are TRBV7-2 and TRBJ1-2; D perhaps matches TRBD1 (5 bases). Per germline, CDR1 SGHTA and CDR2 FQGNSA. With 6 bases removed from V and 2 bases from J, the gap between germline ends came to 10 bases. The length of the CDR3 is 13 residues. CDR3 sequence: CASSSDSNYGYTS. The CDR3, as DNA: TGTGCCAGCAGTTCCGACAGCAACTATGGCTACACCTCC.

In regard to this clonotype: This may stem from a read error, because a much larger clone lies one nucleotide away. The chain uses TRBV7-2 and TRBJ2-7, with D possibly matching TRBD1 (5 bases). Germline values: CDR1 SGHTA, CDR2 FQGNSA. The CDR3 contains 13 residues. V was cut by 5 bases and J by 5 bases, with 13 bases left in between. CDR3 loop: CASSTTPGHEQYF. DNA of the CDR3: TGTGCCAGCAGCACCACCCCAGGGCACGAGCAGTACTTC.

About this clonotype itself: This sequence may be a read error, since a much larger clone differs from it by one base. The CDR3 nucleotides are TGTGCCAGCAGATTAGCTGAAGCTTTCTTT. It encodes CASRLAEAFF. The J gene is TRBJ1-1, the V gene TRBV7-9; D not certain. CDR1 and CDR2 from the germline V gene are SEHNR and FQNEAQ (reference sequence). The CDR3 sequence is 10 residues long.

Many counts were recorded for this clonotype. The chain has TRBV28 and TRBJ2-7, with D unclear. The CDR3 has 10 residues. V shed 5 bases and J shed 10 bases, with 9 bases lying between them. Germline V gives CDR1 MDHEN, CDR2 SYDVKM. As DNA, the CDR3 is TGTGCCAGCAGTCTCAACCCCCAGTACTTC. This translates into CASSLNPQYF.

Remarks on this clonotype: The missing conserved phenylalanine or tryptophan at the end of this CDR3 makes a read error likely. The CDR3 protein is CASSYGPTGELFL. Here the CDR3 DNA reads TGTGCCAGCAGCTATGGACCTACCGGGGAGCTGTTTCTT. The chain has TRBV7-9 and TRBJ2-2; D not resolved. Per germline, CDR1 SEHNR and CDR2 FQNEAQ (reference sequence). The CDR3 contains 13 residues. The V gene lost 4 bases and the J gene lost 5 bases, with 8 bases spanning the gap.

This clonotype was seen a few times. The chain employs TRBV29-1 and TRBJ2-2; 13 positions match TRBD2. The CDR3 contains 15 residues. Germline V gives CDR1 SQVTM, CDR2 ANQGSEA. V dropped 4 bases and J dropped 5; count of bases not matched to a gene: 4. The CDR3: CSVARLAGGTGELFF. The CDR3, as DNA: TGCAGCGTTGCCAGACTAGCGGGAGGAACCGGGGAGCTGTTTTTT.

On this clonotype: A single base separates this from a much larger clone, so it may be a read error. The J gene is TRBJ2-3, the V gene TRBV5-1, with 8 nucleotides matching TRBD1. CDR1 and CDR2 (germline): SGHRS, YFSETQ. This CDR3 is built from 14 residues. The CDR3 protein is CAISLGQAIDTQYF. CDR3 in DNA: TGCGCCATCAGCTTGGGACAGGCGATAGATACGCAGTATTTT. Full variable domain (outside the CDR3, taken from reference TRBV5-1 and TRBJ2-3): KAGVTQTPRYLIKTRGQQVTLSCSPISGHRSVSWYQQTPGQGLQFLFEYFSETQRNKGNFPGRFSGRQFSNSRSEMNVSTLELGDSALYLCAISLGQAIDTQYFGPGTRLTVL.

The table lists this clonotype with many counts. The CDR3 spells CASSPSQGAASYEQYF. CDR3 nucleotides: TGTGCCAGCAGTCCCTCCCAGGGGGCGGCTTCCTACGAGCAGTACTTC. The chain couples TRBV27 to TRBJ2-7; 8 bases fit TRBD1. The CDR3 runs 16 residues. Germline values: CDR1 MNHEY, CDR2 SMNVEV (reference sequence). Trimming took 5 bases from V and 1 from J; bases not matched to a gene: 10.

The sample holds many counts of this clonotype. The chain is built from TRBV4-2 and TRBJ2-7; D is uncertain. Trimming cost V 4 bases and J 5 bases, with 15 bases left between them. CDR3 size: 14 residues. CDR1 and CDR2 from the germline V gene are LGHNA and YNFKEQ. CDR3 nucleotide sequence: TGTGCCAGCAGCCTACTTACTACAATCCACGAGCAGTACTTC. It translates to CASSLLTTIHEQYF.

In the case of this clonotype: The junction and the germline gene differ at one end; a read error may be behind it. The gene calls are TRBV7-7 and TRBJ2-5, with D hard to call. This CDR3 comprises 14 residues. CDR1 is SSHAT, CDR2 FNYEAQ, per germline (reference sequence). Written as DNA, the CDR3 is TGTGCTAGCAGCTTCGCCTATGTCCAAGAGACCCAGTACTTC. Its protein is CASSFAYVQETQYF. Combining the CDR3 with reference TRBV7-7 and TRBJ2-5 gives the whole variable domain GAGVSQSPRYKVTKRGQDVTLRCDPISSHATLYWYQQALGQGPEFLTYFNYEAQPDKSGLPSDRFSAERPEGSISTLTIQRTEQRDSAMYRCASSFAYVQETQYFGPGTRLLVL.

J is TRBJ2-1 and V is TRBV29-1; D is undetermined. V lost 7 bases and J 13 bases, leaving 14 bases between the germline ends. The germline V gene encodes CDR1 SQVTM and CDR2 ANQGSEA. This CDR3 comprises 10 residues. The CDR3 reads CSAHEQFQFF. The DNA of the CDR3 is TGCAGCGCACATGAACAGTTTCAGTTCTTC.

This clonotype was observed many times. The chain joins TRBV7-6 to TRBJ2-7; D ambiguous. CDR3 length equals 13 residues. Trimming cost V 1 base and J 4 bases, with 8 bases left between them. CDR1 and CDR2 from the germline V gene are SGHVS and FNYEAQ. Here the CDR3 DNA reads TGTGCCAGCAGCTTAGAACGGTGGTACGAGCAGTACTTC. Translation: CASSLERWYEQYF.

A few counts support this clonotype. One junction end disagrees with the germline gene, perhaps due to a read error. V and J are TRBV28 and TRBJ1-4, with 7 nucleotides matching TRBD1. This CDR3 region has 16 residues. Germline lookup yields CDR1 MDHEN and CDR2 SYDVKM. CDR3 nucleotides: TGTGCCAGCAGTTCAGACAGGGTCCAATTGAATGAAAAACTGTCTTTT. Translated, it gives CASSSDRVQLNEKLSF.

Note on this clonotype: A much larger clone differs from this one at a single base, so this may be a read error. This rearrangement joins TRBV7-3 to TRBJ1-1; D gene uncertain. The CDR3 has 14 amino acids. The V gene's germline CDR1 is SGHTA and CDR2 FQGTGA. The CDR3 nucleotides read TGTGCCAGCAGCCGCGACGCGTCATACACTGAAGCTTCCTTT. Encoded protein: CASSRDASYTEASF.

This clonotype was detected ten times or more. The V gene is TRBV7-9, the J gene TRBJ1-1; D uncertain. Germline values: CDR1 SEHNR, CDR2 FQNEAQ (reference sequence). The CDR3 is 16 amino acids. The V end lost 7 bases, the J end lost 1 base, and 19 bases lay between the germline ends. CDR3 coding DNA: TGTGCCAGCACTGCAGGTGCCGAGGGAAAGAACACTGAAGCTTTCTTT. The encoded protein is CASTAGAEGKNTEAFF.

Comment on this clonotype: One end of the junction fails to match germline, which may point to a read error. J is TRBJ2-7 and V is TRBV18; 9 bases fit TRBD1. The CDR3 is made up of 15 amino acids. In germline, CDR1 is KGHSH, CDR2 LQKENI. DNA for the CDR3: TGTGCCAGCTCACTAGAGACAGGGGGACCCTACGGGCAGTACTTC. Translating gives CASSLETGGPYGQYF. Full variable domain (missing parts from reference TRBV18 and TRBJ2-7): NAGVMQNPRHLVRRRGQEARLRCSPMKGHSHVYWYRQLPEEGLKFMVYLQKENIIDESGMPKERFSAEFPKEGPSILRIQQVVRGDSAAYFCASSLETGGPYGQYFGPGTRLTVT.

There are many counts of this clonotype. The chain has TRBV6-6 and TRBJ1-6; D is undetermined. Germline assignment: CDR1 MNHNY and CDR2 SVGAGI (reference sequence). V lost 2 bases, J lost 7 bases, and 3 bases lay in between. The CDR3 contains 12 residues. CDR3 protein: CASSYRNSPLHF. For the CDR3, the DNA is TGTGCCAGCAGTTACCGAAATTCACCCCTCCACTTT.

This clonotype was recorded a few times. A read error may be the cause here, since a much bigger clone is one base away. The CDR3 loop reads CASSAPKETQYF. In nucleotides, the CDR3 is TGTGCCAGCAGCGCCCCCAAAGAGACCCAGTACTTC. V gene TRBV7-2 combines with J gene TRBJ2-5; D is ambiguous. V was trimmed by 5 bases and J by 3 bases, leaving 7 bases between them. CDR1 is SGHTA, CDR2 FQGNSA, per germline. This CDR3 has 12 residues.

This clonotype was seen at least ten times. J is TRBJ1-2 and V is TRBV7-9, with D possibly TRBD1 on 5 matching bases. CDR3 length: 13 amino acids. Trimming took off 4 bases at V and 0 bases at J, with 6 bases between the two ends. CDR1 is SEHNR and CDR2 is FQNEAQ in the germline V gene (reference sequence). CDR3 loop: CASSSTANYGYTF. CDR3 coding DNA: TGTGCCAGCAGCTCGACAGCTAACTATGGCTACACCTTC. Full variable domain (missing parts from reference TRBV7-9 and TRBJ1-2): DTGVSQNPRHKITKRGQNVTFRCDPISEHNRLYWYRQTLGQGPEFLTYFQNEAQLEKSRLLSDRFSAERPKGSFSTLEIQRTEQGDSAMYLCASSSTANYGYTFGSGTRLTVV.

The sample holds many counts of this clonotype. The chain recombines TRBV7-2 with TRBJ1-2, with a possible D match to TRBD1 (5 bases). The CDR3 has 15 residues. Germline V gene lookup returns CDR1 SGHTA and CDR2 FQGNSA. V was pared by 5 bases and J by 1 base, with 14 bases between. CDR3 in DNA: TGTGCCAGCAGCGTCCCCCGGGGGGATAACTATGGCTACACCTTC. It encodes CASSVPRGDNYGYTF.

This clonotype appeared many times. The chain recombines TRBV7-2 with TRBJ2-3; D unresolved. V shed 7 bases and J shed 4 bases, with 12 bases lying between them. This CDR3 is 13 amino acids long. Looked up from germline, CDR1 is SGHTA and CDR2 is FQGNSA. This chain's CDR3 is CASTVAGPDTQYF. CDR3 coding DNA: TGTGCCAGCACCGTGGCAGGCCCAGATACGCAGTATTTT.

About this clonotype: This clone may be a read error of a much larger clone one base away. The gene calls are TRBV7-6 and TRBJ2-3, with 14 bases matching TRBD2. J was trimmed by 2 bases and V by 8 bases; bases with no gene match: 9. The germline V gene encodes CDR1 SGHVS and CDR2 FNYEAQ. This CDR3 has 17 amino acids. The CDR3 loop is CASGRLAGGGPTDTQYF. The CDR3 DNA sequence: TGTGCCAGCGGCCGACTAGCGGGAGGGGGACCCACAGATACGCAGTATTTT.

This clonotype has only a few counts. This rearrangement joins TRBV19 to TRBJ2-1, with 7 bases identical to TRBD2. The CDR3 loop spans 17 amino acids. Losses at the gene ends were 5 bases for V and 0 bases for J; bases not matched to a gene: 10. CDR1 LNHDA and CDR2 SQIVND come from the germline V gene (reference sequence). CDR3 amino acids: CASSLSLLASSYNEQFF. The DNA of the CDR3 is TGTGCCAGTAGTCTATCCCTACTAGCGAGCTCCTACAATGAGCAGTTCTTC.

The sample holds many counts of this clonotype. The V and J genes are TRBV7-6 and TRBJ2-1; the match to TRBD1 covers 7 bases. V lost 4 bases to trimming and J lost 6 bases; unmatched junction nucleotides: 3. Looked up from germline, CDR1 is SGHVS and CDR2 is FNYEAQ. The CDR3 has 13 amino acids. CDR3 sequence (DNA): TGTGCCAGCAGCTCCCGGGACAGCAATGAGCAGTTCTTC. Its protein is CASSSRDSNEQFF.

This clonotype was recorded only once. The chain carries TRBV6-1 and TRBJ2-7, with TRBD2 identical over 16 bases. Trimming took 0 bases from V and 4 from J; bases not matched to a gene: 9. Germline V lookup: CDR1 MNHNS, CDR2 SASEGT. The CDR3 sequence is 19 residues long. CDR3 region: CASSEATGTSGRDHYEQYF. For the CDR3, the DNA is TGTGCCAGCAGTGAAGCCACCGGGACTAGCGGGAGGGACCATTACGAGCAGTACTTC.

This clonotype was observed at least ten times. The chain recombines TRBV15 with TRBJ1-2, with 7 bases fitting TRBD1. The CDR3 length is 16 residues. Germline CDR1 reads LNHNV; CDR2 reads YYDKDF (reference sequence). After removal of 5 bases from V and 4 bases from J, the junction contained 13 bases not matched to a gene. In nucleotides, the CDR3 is TGTGCCACCAGCCAAGCTCTTACAGGGGTGGGCTATGGCTACACCTTC. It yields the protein CATSQALTGVGYGYTF.